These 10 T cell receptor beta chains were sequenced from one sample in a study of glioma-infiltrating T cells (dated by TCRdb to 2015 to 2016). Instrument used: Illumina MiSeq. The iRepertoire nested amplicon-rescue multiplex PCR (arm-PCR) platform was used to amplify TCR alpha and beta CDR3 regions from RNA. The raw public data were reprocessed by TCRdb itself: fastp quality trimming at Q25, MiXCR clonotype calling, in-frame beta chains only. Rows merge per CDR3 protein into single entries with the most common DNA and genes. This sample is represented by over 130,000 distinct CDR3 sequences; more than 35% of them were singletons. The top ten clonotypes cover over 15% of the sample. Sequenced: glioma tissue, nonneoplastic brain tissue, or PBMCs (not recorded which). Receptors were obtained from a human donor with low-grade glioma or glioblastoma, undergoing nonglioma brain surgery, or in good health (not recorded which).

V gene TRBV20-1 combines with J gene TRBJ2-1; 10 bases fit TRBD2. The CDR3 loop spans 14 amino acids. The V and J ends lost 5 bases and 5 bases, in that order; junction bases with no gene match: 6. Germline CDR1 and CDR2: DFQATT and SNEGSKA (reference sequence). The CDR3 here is CSAGRTSGNNEQFF. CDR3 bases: TGCAGTGCTGGGAGGACTAGCGGAAACAATGAGCAGTTCTTC.

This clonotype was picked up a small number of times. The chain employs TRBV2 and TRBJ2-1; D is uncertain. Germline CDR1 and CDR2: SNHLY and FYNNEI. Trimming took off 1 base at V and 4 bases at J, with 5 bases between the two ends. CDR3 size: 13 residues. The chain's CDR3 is CASSEELYNEQFF. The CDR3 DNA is TGTGCCAGCAGTGAAGAACTATACAATGAGCAGTTCTTC.

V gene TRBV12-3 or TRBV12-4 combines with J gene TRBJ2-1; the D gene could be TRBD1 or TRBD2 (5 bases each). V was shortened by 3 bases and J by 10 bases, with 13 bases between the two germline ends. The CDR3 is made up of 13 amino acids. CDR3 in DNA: TGTGCCAGCAGTTTCGGGACCGTCGGGGAGCAGTTCTTC. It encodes CASSFGTVGEQFF.

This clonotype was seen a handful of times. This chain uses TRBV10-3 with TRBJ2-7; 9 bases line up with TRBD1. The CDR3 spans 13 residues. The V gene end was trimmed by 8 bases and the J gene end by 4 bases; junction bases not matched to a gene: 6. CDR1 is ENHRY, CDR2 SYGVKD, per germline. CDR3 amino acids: CAIGTGTKYEQYF. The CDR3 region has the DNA TGTGCCATCGGGACAGGGACCAAATACGAGCAGTACTTC.

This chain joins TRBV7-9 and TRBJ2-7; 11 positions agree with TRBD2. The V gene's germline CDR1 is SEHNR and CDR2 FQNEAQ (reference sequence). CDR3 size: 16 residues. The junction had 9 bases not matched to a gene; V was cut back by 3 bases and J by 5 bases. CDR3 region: CASSFPTSGMAHEQYF. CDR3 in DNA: TGTGCCAGCAGCTTTCCGACTAGCGGGATGGCTCACGAGCAGTACTTC.

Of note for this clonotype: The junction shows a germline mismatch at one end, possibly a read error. The CDR3 DNA is TGTGCCAGAAGTTTATCTCCTATTAGACAGGCACATCAGCCCCAGCATTTT. Its translation is CARSLSPIRQAHQPQHF. The V call is TRBV28, the J call TRBJ1-5, with TRBD1 as a possible D gene (6 bases). There are 17 residues in the CDR3. Germline values: CDR1 MDHEN, CDR2 SYDVKM.

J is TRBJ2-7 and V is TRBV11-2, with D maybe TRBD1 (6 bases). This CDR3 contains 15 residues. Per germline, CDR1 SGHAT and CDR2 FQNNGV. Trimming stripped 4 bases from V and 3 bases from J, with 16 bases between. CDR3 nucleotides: TGTGCCAGCAGCTACCACAGCAGGACAGACTACGAGCAGTACTTC. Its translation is CASSYHSRTDYEQYF.

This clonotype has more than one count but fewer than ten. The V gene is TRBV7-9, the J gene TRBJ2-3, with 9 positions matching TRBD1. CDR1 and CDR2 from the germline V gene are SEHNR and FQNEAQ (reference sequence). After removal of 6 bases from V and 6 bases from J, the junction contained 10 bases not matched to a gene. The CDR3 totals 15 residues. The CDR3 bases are TGTGCCAGCAGACTCAACAGGGGGCCGGGGGATACGCAGTATTTT. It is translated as CASRLNRGPGDTQYF.

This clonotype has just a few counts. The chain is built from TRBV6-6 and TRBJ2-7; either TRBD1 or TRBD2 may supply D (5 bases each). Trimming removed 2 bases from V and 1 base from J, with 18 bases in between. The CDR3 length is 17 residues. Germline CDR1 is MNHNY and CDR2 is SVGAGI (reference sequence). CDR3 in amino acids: CASSYRLARGASYEQYF. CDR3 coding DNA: TGTGCCAGCAGTTACCGACTTGCCAGAGGGGCTTCCTACGAGCAGTACTTC.

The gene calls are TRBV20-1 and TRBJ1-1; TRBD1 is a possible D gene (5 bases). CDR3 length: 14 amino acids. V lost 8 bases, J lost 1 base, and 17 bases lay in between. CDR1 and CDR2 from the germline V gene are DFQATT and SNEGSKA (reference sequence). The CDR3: CSLTSPDRNTEAFF. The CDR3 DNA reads TGCAGTCTAACTTCCCCTGACAGGAACACTGAAGCTTTCTTT.